Described below is a single TCR beta chain sequence and its context. This sample stems from a study of blood T cell repertoires in COVID-19. At the level of the study: COVID-19 samples from acute and convalescent phases originated in the United States, Italy and Spain. PBMCs, B-cell-depleted T cells, or T cells were the source of the cDNA or gDNA that made up the material.

Sequencing was performed with immunoSEQ multiplex PCR; in TCRdb, only in-frame clones are kept and a portion is missing. Found here are about 280,000 clones, around 91% of them singletons; the top ten hold around 1.7%. V lost 0 bases and J lost 6, with 12 bases in between. The CDR3 runs 15 residues. In germline, CDR1 is LGHDT, CDR2 YNNKEL (reference sequence). The chain joins TRBV3-1 (or the pseudogene TRBV3-2) to TRBJ1-5; no firm D call. Sequencing was performed on PBMCs or T cells enriched from blood (not recorded which). This clonotype originated in a woman aged 18-29 years with acute COVID-19. CDR3: CASSQDPLRSQPQHF. The CDR3 nucleotides read TGTGCCAGCAGCCAAGATCCCCTAAGGAGTCAGCCCCAGCATTTT.